This T cell receptor (beta chain) was profiled in a study of blood T cells in healthy people across ages. General study findings and limits: Higher diversity, along with more naive CD4+ cells, distinguished long-lived donors from aged donors.

This clonotype has a handful of counts. Its target is not known. At one boundary the junction diverges from the germline segment, which might be a read error. This CDR3 has 14 residues. Germline CDR1 is MGHRA and CDR2 is YSYEKL. A second PCR, run for about 6 to 11 cycles, used a sample-barcoded 5' primer plus a J-beta primer mix. TCRdb itself ran the 5' RACE reads through MiXCR, one entry per CDR3 protein. The sample carries around 990,000 distinct CDR3 sequences, roughly a quarter recorded once. The sample also formed part of further work on T cells of mothers and their children.

This sequence originates from a girl aged 2 to 9 in good health. Sequenced sample: blood. The J gene is TRBJ2-5, the V gene TRBV4-1; 7 bases match TRBD1. The CDR3 region has the DNA TGCGCTAGCAGCCCCGACAGGGCTGAGGGGACCCAGTACTTC. It specifies CASSPDRAEGTQYF.